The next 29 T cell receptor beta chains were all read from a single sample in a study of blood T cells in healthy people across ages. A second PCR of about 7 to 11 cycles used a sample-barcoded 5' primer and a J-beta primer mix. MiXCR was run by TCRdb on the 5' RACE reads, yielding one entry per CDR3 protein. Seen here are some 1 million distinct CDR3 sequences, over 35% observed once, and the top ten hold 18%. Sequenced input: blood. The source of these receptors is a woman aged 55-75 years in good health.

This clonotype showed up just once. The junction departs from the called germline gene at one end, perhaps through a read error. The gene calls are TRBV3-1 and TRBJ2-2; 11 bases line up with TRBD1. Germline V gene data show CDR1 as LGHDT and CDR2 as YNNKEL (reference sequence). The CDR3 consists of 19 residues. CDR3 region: CPSSQAAGQGEKWTGELFF. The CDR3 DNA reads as TGTCCCAGCAGCCAAGCGGCGGGACAGGGGGAGAAGTGGACCGGGGAGCTGTTTTTT.

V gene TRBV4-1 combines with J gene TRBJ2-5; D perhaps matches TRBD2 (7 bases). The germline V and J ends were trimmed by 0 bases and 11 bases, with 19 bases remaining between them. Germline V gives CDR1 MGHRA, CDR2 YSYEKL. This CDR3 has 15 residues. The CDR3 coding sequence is TGCGCCAGCAGCCAAGATACCGTTGGAGGGGGGGAGCAGTACTTC. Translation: CASSQDTVGGGEQYF.

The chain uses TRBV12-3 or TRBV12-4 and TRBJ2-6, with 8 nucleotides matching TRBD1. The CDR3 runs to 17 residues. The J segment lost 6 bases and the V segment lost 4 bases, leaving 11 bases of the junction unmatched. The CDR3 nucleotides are TGTGCCAGCAGTTCCGGACAGGGAGTGTGGGAGGCCAACGTCCTGACTTTC. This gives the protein CASSSGQGVWEANVLTF.

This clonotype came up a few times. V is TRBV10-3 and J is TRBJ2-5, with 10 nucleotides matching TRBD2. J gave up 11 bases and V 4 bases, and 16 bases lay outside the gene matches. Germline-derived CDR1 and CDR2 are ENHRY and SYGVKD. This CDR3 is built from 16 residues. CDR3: CAISGPTSGLNGGQYF. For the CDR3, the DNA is TGTGCCATCAGTGGCCCGACTAGCGGGCTCAACGGGGGGCAGTACTTC.

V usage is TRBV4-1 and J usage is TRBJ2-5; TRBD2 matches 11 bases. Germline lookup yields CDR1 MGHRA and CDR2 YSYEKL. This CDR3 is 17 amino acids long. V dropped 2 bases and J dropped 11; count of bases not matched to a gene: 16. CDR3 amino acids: CASSQREGLAAYNEQYF. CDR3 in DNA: TGCGCCAGCAGCCAAAGGGAGGGACTAGCGGCCTACAATGAGCAGTACTTC.

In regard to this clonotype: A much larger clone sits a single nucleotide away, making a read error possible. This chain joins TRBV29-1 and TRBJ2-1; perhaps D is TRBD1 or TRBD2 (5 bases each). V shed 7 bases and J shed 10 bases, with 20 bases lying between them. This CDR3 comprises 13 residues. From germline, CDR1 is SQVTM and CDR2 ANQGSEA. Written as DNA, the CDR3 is TGCAGCGCGGTCGGTACGGGACGATACGAGCAGTTCTTC. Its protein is CSAVGTGRYEQFF.

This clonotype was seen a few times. DNA for the CDR3: TGTGCCAGCAGCCCACTAGCTAACTCTGGGGCCAACGTCCTGACTTTC. Translating it yields CASSPLANSGANVLTF. The chain links TRBV5-6 to TRBJ2-6; D is possibly TRBD2 (6 bases). Deletions cut 4 bases from V and 0 bases from J, with 11 bases between. Germline V gene sequence: CDR1 SGHDT, CDR2 YYEEEE. This CDR3 contains 16 residues.

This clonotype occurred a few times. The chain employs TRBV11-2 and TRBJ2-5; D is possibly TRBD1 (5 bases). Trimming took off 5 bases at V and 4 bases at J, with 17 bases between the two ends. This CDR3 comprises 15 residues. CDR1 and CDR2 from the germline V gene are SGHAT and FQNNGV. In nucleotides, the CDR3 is TGTGCCAGCAGCCCCACGGGTTGGGGCGTAGAGACCCAGTACTTC. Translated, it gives CASSPTGWGVETQYF.

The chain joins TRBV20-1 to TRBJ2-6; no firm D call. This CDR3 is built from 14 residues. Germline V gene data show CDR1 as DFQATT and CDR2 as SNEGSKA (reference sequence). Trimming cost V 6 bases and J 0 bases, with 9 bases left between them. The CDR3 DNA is TGCAGTGCCCTGCAGCACTCTGGGGCCAACGTCCTGACTTTC. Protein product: CSALQHSGANVLTF.

The CDR3 DNA is TGCAGTGCTAGAGGACTAGCGGGAGTCACCGCAGATACGCAGTATTTT. It translates to CSARGLAGVTADTQYF. V and J are TRBV20-1 and TRBJ2-3, with 12 bases identical to TRBD2. This CDR3 has 16 amino acids. Germline CDR1 DFQATT, CDR2 SNEGSKA (reference sequence). Trimming at V came to 1 base and at J to 4 bases, leaving 6 bases not matched to a gene.

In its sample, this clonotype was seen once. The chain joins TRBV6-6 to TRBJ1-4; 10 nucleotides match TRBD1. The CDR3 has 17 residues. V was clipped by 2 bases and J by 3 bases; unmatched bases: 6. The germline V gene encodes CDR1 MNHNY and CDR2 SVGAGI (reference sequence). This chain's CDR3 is CASSYTGTGESNEKLFF. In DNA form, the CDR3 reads TGTGCCAGCAGTTACACGGGGACAGGGGAATCTAATGAAAAACTGTTTTTT.

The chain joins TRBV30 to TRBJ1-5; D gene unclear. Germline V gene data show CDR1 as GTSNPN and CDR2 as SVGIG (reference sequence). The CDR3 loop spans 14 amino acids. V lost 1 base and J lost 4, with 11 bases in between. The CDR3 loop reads CAWSGTRGNQPQHF. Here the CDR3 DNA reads TGTGCCTGGAGTGGGACCCGAGGAAATCAGCCCCAGCATTTT.

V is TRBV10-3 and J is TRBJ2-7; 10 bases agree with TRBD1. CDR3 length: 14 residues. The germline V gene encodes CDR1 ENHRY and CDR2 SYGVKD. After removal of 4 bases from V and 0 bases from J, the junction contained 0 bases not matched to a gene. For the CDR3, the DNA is TGTGCCATCAGTGGGGACAGGGGCTCCTACGAGCAGTACTTC. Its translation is CAISGDRGSYEQYF.

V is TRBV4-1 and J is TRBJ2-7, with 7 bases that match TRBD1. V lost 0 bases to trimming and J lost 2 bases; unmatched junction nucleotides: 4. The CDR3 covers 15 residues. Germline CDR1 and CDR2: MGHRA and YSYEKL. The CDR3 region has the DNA TGCGCCAGCAGCCAAGATCGGGGACAGCCCTACGAGCAGTACTTC. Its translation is CASSQDRGQPYEQYF.

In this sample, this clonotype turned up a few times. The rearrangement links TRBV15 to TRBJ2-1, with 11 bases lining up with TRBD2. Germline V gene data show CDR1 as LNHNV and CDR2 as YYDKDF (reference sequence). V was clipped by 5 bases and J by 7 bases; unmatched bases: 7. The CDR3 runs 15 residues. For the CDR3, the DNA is TGTGCCACCAGCTCGACTAGCGGGATGACAAATGAGCAGTTCTTC. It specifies CATSSTSGMTNEQFF. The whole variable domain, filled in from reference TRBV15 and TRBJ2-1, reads DAMVIQNPRYQVTQFGKPVTLSCSQTLNHNVMYWYQQKSSQAPKLLFHYYDKDFNNEADTPDNFQSRRPNTSFCFLDIRSPGLGDTAMYLCATSSTSGMTNEQFFGPGTRLTVL.

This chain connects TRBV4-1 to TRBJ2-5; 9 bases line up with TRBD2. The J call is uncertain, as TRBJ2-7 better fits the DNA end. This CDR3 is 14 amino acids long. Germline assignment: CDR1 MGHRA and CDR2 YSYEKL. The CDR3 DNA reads TGCGCCAGCCCTAGGCTAGCGGGGATCTACGAGCAGTACTTC. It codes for CASPRLAGIYEQYF.

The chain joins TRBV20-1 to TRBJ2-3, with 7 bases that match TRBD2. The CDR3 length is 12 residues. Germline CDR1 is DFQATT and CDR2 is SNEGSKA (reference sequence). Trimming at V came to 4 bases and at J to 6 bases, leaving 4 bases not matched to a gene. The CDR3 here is CSATFGGDTQYF. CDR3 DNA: TGCAGTGCTACTTTCGGGGGGGATACGCAGTATTTT.

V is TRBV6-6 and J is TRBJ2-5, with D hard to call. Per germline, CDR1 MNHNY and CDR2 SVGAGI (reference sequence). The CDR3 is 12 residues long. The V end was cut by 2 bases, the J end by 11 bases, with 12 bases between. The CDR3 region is CASSYRTNEQYF. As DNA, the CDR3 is TGTGCCAGCAGTTACCGGACCAATGAGCAGTACTTC.

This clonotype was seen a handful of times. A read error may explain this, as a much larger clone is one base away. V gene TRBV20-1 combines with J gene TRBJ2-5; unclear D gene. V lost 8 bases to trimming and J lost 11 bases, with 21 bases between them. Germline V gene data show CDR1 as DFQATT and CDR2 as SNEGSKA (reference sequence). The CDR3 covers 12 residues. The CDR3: CSPLRTPHEQYF. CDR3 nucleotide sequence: TGCAGTCCTCTAAGAACACCCCATGAGCAGTACTTC.

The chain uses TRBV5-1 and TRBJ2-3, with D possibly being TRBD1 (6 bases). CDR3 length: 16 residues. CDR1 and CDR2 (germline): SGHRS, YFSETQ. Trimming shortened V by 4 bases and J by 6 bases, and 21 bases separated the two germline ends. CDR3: CASSEGQPQKGDTQYF. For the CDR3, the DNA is TGCGCCAGCAGCGAAGGACAGCCTCAAAAAGGGGATACGCAGTATTTT.

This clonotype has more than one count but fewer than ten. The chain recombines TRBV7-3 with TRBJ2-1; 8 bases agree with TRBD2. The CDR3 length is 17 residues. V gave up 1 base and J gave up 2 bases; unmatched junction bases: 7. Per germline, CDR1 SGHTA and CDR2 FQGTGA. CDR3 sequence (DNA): TGTGCCAGCAGCTTAAGTTCTAGCGGGTCCCCCTACAATGAGCAGTTCTTC. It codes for CASSLSSSGSPYNEQFF.

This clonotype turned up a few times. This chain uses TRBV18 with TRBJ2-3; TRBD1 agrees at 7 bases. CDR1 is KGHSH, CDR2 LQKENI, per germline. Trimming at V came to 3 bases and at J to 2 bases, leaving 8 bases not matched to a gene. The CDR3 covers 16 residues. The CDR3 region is CASSPMARGYTDTQYF. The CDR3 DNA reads TGTGCCAGCTCACCGATGGCCAGGGGGTACACAGATACGCAGTATTTT.

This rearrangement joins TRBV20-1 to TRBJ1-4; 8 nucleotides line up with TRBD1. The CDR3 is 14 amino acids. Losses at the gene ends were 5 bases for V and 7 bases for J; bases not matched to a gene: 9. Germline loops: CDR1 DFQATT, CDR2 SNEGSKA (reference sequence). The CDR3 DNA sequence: TGCAGTGCTTTTACAGGGGGATTAAGTGAAAAACTGTTTTTT. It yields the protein CSAFTGGLSEKLFF.

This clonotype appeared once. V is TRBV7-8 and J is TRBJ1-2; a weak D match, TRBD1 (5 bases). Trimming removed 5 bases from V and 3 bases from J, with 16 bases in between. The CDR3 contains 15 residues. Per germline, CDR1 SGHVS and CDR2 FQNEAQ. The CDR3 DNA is TGTGCCAGCAGCCCAGTGGGGGGTCCGGACTATGGCTACACCTTC. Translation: CASSPVGGPDYGYTF.

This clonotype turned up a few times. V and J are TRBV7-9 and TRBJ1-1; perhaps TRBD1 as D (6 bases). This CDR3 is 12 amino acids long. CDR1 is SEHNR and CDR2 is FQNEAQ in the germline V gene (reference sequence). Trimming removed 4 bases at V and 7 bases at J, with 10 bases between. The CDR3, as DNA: TGTGCCAGCAGCTCCACAGGGTTTGAAGCTTTCTTT. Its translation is CASSSTGFEAFF.

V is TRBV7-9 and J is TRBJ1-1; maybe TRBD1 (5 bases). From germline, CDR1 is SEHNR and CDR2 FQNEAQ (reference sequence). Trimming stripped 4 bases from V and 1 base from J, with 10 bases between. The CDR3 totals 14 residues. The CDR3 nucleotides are TGTGCCAGCAGCTCCTTGGGACGGAACACTGAAGCTTTCTTT. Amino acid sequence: CASSSLGRNTEAFF.

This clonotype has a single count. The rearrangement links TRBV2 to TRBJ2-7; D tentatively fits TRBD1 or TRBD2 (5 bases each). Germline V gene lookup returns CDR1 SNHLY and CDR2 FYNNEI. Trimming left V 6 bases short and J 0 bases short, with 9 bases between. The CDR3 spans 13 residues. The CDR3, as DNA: TGTGCCAGCAGGGGACGGACCTCCTACGAGCAGTACTTC. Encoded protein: CASRGRTSYEQYF.

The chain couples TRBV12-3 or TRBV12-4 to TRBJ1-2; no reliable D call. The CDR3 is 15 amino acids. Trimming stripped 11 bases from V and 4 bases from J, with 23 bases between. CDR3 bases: TGTGCCGGCACCACCCCAGGACCAAGGGTCTATGGCTACACCTTC. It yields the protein CAGTTPGPRVYGYTF.

The CDR3 is CASSVAGELTNNEQFF. The DNA for the CDR3 is TGTGCCAGCAGCGTAGCGGGGGAGTTGACGAACAATGAGCAGTTCTTC. The rearrangement uses TRBV9 and TRBJ2-1; possibly TRBD2 for D (6 bases). The CDR3 contains 16 residues. V was clipped by 0 bases and J by 5 bases, with 15 bases between them. In germline, CDR1 is SGDLS, CDR2 YYNGEE.